This TCR beta chain was captured by sequencing in a study of blood T cell repertoires in COVID-19. Across the whole study: Spain, Italy and the United States supplied samples that represented acute and convalescent COVID-19.

In the authors' methods: Amplification of reference gene primers provided the estimated nucleated cell counts. Libraries were prepared by immunoSEQ multiplex PCR; TCRdb keeps only in-frame clonotypes and omits some of them. V, J and clone size are taken as reported in that table, and D and trimming were inferred from the DNA itself. The top ten clones hold 1.6% of a sample with 150,000 or so clones, around four fifths of them seen once. Germline CDR1 reads MNHEY; CDR2 reads SMNVEV (reference sequence). Deletions cut 2 bases from V and 4 bases from J, with 9 bases between. The CDR3 has 13 residues. This clonotype was obtained from a human donor in a cohort sampled during active COVID-19. The sequencing input was peripheral blood. The chain is built from TRBV27 and TRBJ2-7; D is ambiguous. In DNA form, the CDR3 reads TGTGCCAGCAGTTTAGGGCGATTTTACGAGCAGTACTTC. Encoded protein: CASSLGRFYEQYF.